This TCR beta chain was identified during a study of CD8 T cells in Susac syndrome (dated by TCRdb to the late 2010s). Describing the broader study: Of the Susac syndrome patients who were sequenced, roughly 6 had clinically active disease and roughly eight were in clinical remission. At blood withdrawal, Susac syndrome patients were therapy-naive, treated with corticosteroids (with IVIg additionally given to some), or treated with IVIg alone. Repertoire sequencing was used to test whether CD8+ T cell activation and differentiation in Susac syndrome was antigen driven. Clonality of the CD8+ T cell repertoire was compared between about a dozen healthy donors, approximately 14 Susac syndrome patients and under 19 multiple sclerosis patients. Study-wide conclusions, independent of this receptor: Clonal expansion was observed in Susac syndrome CD8+ repertoires, with the highest expansion in CD8+ TEMRA cells and greater expansion in clinically active than in remitting patients. In the total CD8+ and CD8+ TEMRA repertoires, sixteen and five Susac-specific public clones, respectively, were identified. The study acknowledged that relatively few individuals were included in the TCR sequencing and HLA analysis.

RNA was extracted using the RNeasy kit, and roughly 0.5 to 1 ug of the RNA was reverse transcribed with random hexamers. The immunoSEQ multiplex PCR assay, which covers 54 Vbeta and 13 Jbeta segments, was used to amplify TCR beta CDR3 regions. Bias from PCR amplification was corrected by using a synthetic template baseline for primer optimization and for computational correction. The published analysis was carried out like this. Reads were annotated to V, D and J genes per IMGT and analyzed with immunoSEQ Analyzer, keeping only productive sequences. Clonality was computed as one minus Shannon entropy normalized by log2 of the number of productive unique sequences. For each patient and control, public and private clones were evaluated within the 100 most prevalent clones. Clones were defined as Susac-specific when absent from the healthy and MS cohorts, from about 1,100 published viral clones and from other ImmuneACCESS disease sequences. The public reads were quality trimmed at Q25 with fastp and then assembled into clones with MiXCR by TCRdb, keeping productive beta chains. Each record represents a unique CDR3 protein, reported with the most common genes and DNA among its rows. The V and J calls shown here were made by TCRdb, not taken from the authors' results. The sample contains roughly 84,000 distinct CDR3 sequences, around 96% of them found a single time. About 0.39% of the sample goes to the ten largest clones.

Peripheral blood CD8+ and CD4+ T cells from healthy donors, Susac syndrome patients and multiple sclerosis patients were profiled using high-throughput TCR beta sequencing. The Susac syndrome patients fulfilled recently defined diagnostic criteria for either definite or probable disease. Bulk CD8+ and CD4+ T cells were purified by magnetic negative isolation, whereas CD8+ TEMRA cells were enriched by FACS. Blood was collected in EDTA tubes and processed within 24 hours, with PBMCs isolated through density gradient centrifugation. PBMCs destined for TCR sequencing were cryopreserved in liquid nitrogen and later thawed in a 37 °C water bath. A purity of at least 90% was achieved for sorted or isolated CD4+, CD8+ and CD8+ TEMRA cells. To note about this clonotype: What antigen it recognizes has not been identified. No base quality values were provided; no much bigger clone lies one nucleotide off.

Trimming takes 4 bases off V and 4 bases off J; junction bases not matched to a gene: 10. Including the terminal cysteine and phenylalanine, the CDR3 comprises 16 residues. Just CDR3 DNA is preserved here, 48 bases in frame from base 1. CDR1 and CDR2 were assigned from the germline V gene (reference sequence) as SGHNT and YYREEE. This receptor was taken from a human donor with Susac syndrome. This sequence uses TRBV5-4 and TRBJ2-3; TRBD2 lines up with 9 middle nucleotides. The sequenced sample was CD8+ T cells from PBMCs. The DNA reads TGTGCCAGCAGCGCGCTAGCGGGGAGTTCCGCAGATACGCAGTATTTT. It encodes CASSALAGSSADTQYF.